Below, one T cell receptor beta chain is given with its context. Antigen unknown. The germline CDR1 and CDR2 sequences are MNHEY and SVGEGT. Deletions cut 0 bases from V and 4 bases from J, with 7 bases between. The CDR3 is made up of 14 amino acids. This sample is drawn from a study of T cell responses to AZD1222 COVID-19 vaccine. Study results and caveats: It was only a handful of AZD1222 recipients who were seropositive at baseline. Close to half of all spike-specific TCRs reportedly target regions of the variants that are unmutated. Possibly, clonal diversity was underestimated; donors were largely white British and included more females.

The data were produced by immunoSEQ multiplex PCR, yet TCRdb's version contains in-frame clones alone and is incomplete. The table has 150,000 to 200,000 clones, about nine tenths seen once. The rearrangement links TRBV6-2 or TRBV6-3 to TRBJ1-3; D gene uncertain. The source is an adult in good health. Material: peripheral blood, obtained on day 0 of MenACWY control vaccination. This chain's CDR3 is CASSYSTSGNTIYF. The CDR3 bases are TGTGCCAGCAGTTACTCGACAAGCGGAAACACCATATATTTT.